These T cell receptor beta chains were read from a single sample in a study of identical twins. From the 5' RACE reads, TCRdb called clonotypes with MiXCR, one entry per CDR3 protein. The table shows a few hundred thousand distinct CDR3 sequences, with roughly 13% occurring only once. This sample was also put to use in a study of yellow fever vaccine responses in identical twins.

The sample was memory (CD45RO+) T cells sorted from blood. The source is a woman under 30 in good health. Each CDR3 is given with its conserved first and last residue. The D gene is left open where the match is weak. Part of the rows lack a size; the others show once, few, many or a class for expanded clones.

j_gene: TRBJ2-1; v_gene: TRBV24-1; abundance: .; d_gene: TRBD1; CDR3aa: CATSAPDRASSYNEQFF; CDR3nt: TGTGCCACCAGTGCCCCGGACAGGGCAAGCTCCTACAATGAGCAGTTCTTC
j_gene: TRBJ2-2; v_gene: TRBV3-1; abundance: .; d_gene: TRBD1; CDR3aa: CASSSRDRVNGELFF; CDR3nt: TGTGCCAGCAGCTCCCGGGACAGGGTTAACGGGGAGCTGTTTTTT
j_gene: TRBJ2-7; v_gene: TRBV7-2; abundance: many; d_gene: .; CDR3aa: CASSIVAYEQYF; CDR3nt: TGTGCCAGCTCCATAGTAGCCTACGAGCAGTACTTC
j_gene: TRBJ1-1; v_gene: TRBV15; abundance: few; d_gene: .; CDR3aa: CATSPLQGKMNTEAFF; CDR3nt: TGTGCCACCAGCCCCTTGCAGGGCAAAATGAACACTGAAGCTTTCTTT
j_gene: TRBJ2-7; v_gene: TRBV29-1; abundance: few; d_gene: .; CDR3aa: CSVGGGDTYEQYF; CDR3nt: TGCAGCGTTGGTGGGGGGGACACCTACGAGCAGTACTTC
j_gene: TRBJ2-7; v_gene: TRBV6-6; abundance: many; d_gene: .; CDR3aa: CASTKMRVYEQYF; CDR3nt: TGTGCCAGCACCAAAATGAGGGTTTACGAGCAGTACTTC
j_gene: TRBJ2-2; v_gene: TRBV5-1; abundance: many; d_gene: .; CDR3aa: CASSLEFQGSGELFF; CDR3nt: TGCGCCAGCAGCTTGGAATTCCAGGGTAGCGGGGAGCTGTTTTTT
j_gene: TRBJ2-1; v_gene: TRBV5-1; abundance: many; d_gene: TRBD2; CDR3aa: CASSFASGRGNEQFF; CDR3nt: TGCGCCAGCAGCTTCGCCAGCGGGAGGGGTAATGAGCAGTTCTTC
j_gene: TRBJ2-1; v_gene: TRBV30; abundance: few; d_gene: .; CDR3aa: CAWSVNHKNEQFF; CDR3nt: TGTGCCTGGAGCGTTAATCACAAAAATGAGCAGTTCTTC
j_gene: TRBJ1-5; v_gene: TRBV29-1; abundance: many; d_gene: .; CDR3aa: CSVETGGFNQPQHF; CDR3nt: TGCAGCGTCGAAACGGGAGGGTTCAATCAGCCCCAGCATTTT
j_gene: TRBJ2-1; v_gene: TRBV9; abundance: few; d_gene: .; CDR3aa: CASSRAGLGYNEQFF; CDR3nt: TGTGCCAGCAGTCGGGCGGGTCTCGGCTACAATGAGCAGTTCTTC
j_gene: TRBJ2-5; v_gene: TRBV28; abundance: many; d_gene: TRBD1; CDR3aa: CASSSSGTGKETQYF; CDR3nt: TGTGCCAGCAGTAGCTCCGGGACAGGAAAAGAGACCCAGTACTTC
j_gene: TRBJ2-3; v_gene: TRBV24-1; abundance: many; d_gene: TRBD2; CDR3aa: CATSDTSGGAPDTQYF; CDR3nt: TGTGCCACCAGTGATACTAGCGGGGGGGCCCCAGATACGCAGTATTTT
j_gene: TRBJ2-7; v_gene: TRBV6-5; abundance: .; d_gene: TRBD1; CDR3aa: CASSYRNNRGYEQYF; CDR3nt: TGTGCCAGCAGTTACCGGAATAACAGGGGATACGAGCAGTACTTC
j_gene: TRBJ1-1; v_gene: TRBV6-2/TRBV6-3; abundance: .; d_gene: .; CDR3aa: CASSYKRTEAFF; CDR3nt: TGTGCCAGCAGTTACAAGAGGACTGAAGCTTTCTTT
j_gene: TRBJ2-5; v_gene: TRBV4-3; abundance: .; d_gene: TRBD1; CDR3aa: CASSQERDRGETQYF; CDR3nt: TGCGCCAGCAGCCAAGAAAGGGACAGGGGAGAGACCCAGTACTTC
j_gene: TRBJ2-3; v_gene: TRBV7-2; abundance: many; d_gene: TRBD1; CDR3aa: CASSSSGTGADTQYF; CDR3nt: TGTGCCAGCAGCTCATCCGGGACAGGGGCAGATACGCAGTATTTT
j_gene: TRBJ2-5; v_gene: TRBV10-3; abundance: .; d_gene: .; CDR3aa: CAISGPPSGEETQYF; CDR3nt: TGTGCCATCAGTGGGCCCCCTTCGGGCGAAGAGACCCAGTACTTC
j_gene: TRBJ2-1; v_gene: TRBV10-3; abundance: many; d_gene: TRBD2; CDR3aa: CAIMASGSSYNEQFF; CDR3nt: TGTGCCATCATGGCTAGCGGGAGCTCCTACAATGAGCAGTTCTTC
j_gene: TRBJ2-7; v_gene: TRBV20-1; abundance: many; d_gene: TRBD2; CDR3aa: CSAYDLTSGRNEQYF; CDR3nt: TGCAGTGCTTACGATTTAACTAGCGGGAGAAACGAGCAGTACTTC
j_gene: TRBJ2-7; v_gene: TRBV3-1; abundance: many; d_gene: .; CDR3aa: CASSQDRVFSYEQYF; CDR3nt: TGTGCCAGCAGCCAAGATAGGGTTTTCTCCTACGAGCAGTACTTC
j_gene: TRBJ1-1; v_gene: TRBV29-1; abundance: many; d_gene: .; CDR3aa: CSVHPGTEAFF; CDR3nt: TGCAGCGTCCACCCGGGCACTGAAGCTTTCTTT
j_gene: TRBJ2-1; v_gene: TRBV7-9; abundance: many; d_gene: TRBD1; CDR3aa: CASSNYRGRGYNEQFF; CDR3nt: TGTGCCAGCAGCAATTACAGGGGAAGGGGCTACAATGAGCAGTTCTTC
j_gene: TRBJ1-1; v_gene: TRBV2; abundance: few; d_gene: .; CDR3aa: CASKGNTEAFF; CDR3nt: TGTGCCAGCAAGGGGAACACTGAAGCTTTCTTT
j_gene: TRBJ1-5; v_gene: TRBV7-2; abundance: few; d_gene: TRBD1; CDR3aa: CASSFVQGLSNQPQHF; CDR3nt: TGTGCCAGCAGCTTTGTACAGGGGCTTAGCAATCAGCCCCAGCATTTT
j_gene: TRBJ1-5; v_gene: TRBV7-2; abundance: few; d_gene: .; CDR3aa: CASSFSSGSNQPQHF; CDR3nt: TGTGCCAGCAGCTTCTCCTCAGGGAGCAATCAGCCCCAGCATTTT
j_gene: TRBJ2-1; v_gene: TRBV20-1; abundance: .; d_gene: .; CDR3aa: CSAPTSRTSHNEQFF; CDR3nt: TGCAGTGCCCCGACTAGTAGGACATCCCACAATGAGCAGTTCTTC
j_gene: TRBJ2-3; v_gene: TRBV27; abundance: few; d_gene: TRBD2; CDR3aa: CASSRRTSGVPDTQYF; CDR3nt: TGTGCCAGCAGTCGCCGTACTAGCGGGGTACCAGATACGCAGTATTTT
j_gene: TRBJ2-5; v_gene: TRBV6-2/TRBV6-3; abundance: .; d_gene: TRBD2; CDR3aa: CASTPGAGRQTQYF; CDR3nt: TGTGCCAGTACTCCGGGAGCGGGACGGCAGACCCAGTACTTC
j_gene: TRBJ2-5; v_gene: TRBV29-1; abundance: many; d_gene: .; CDR3aa: CSVEEPAGETQYF; CDR3nt: TGCAGCGTTGAAGAACCCGCCGGCGAGACCCAGTACTTC
j_gene: TRBJ2-4; v_gene: TRBV29-1; abundance: many; d_gene: .; CDR3aa: CSVDLPGVAKNIQYF; CDR3nt: TGCAGCGTTGACCTGCCGGGAGTAGCCAAAAACATTCAGTACTTC
j_gene: TRBJ2-7; v_gene: TRBV20-1; abundance: many; d_gene: TRBD2; CDR3aa: CSARDSGGLRYEQYF; CDR3nt: TGCAGTGCTAGAGATAGCGGGGGGCTACGCTACGAGCAGTACTTC
j_gene: TRBJ1-1; v_gene: TRBV3-1; abundance: many; d_gene: TRBD1; CDR3aa: CASSRIDRGQAFF; CDR3nt: TGTGCCAGCAGCCGGATCGACAGGGGGCAAGCTTTCTTT